This T cell receptor (beta chain) comes out of a study of OX40 agonist ivuxolimab in advanced cancers. Study-wide points: It was also the case that some nonresponders had low normalized T-cell clonal expansion. At 0.1 to 3.0 mg/kg, clonal expansion of CD4+ and CD8+ blood T cells had occurred by week 6.

Generated by immunoSEQ multiplex PCR, the TCRdb table keeps only in-frame clones and is missing some. The sample comprises approximately 47,000 clones, around nine tenths of which are singletons, and 10% rests with the top ten. The CDR3 loop spans 12 amino acids. Turning to this clone: Its target is unknown.

Blood was sampled at baseline, cycle 4 day 1, and cycle 7 day 1. The sample in question was CD4+ or CD8+ T cells sorted from blood, obtained in a trial of the OX40 agonist ivuxolimab. The TCR sequence derives from an adult with an advanced solid tumor such as melanoma, head and neck, liver or kidney cancer. The chain is built from TRBV21-1 and TRBJ2-4; the table's D call, TRBD2, has no DNA check behind it. TRBV21-1 is labeled a pseudogene. The CDR3 here is CASSPLGSIQYF. The CDR3 DNA follows: TGTGCCAGCAGCCCGCTAGGTAGCATTCAGTACTTC.